The 29 T cell receptor beta chains below all came from one sample that was sequenced in a study of cytomegalovirus exposure and HLA in healthy donors. Primers for the PCR totalled 60 Vbeta and 13 Jbeta. Data came from immunoSEQ multiplex PCR; TCRdb stores just in-frame clones and leaves some out. The sample has under 150,000 clones, roughly three quarters seen once. The sequenced sample consisted of PBMCs. The receptors come from a man aged 60-69 years in good health and CMV-seronegative.

The J gene is TRBJ1-6, the V gene TRBV6-1; tentatively, D is TRBD1 (5 bases). The CDR3 runs to 15 residues. V was trimmed by 5 bases and J by 6 bases, leaving 14 bases between them. Germline values: CDR1 MNHNS, CDR2 SASEGT. CDR3: CASSSSGRLNSPLHF. The DNA for the CDR3 is TGTGCCAGCAGTTCTTCAGGGAGGCTTAATTCACCCCTCCACTTT.

V usage is TRBV9 and J usage is TRBJ1-1, with D perhaps TRBD1 (6 bases). Germline lookup yields CDR1 SGDLS and CDR2 YYNGEE. Deletions cut 4 bases from V and 0 bases from J, with 16 bases between. This CDR3 comprises 16 residues. The CDR3 is CASSPGTTGVNTEAFF. Written as DNA, the CDR3 is TGTGCCAGCAGCCCCGGGACAACTGGTGTGAACACTGAAGCTTTCTTT. Combining the CDR3 with reference TRBV9 and TRBJ1-1 gives the whole variable domain DSGVTQTPKHLITATGQRVTLRCSPRSGDLSVYWYQQSLDQGLQFLIQYYNGEERAKGNILERFSAQQFPDLHSELNLSSLELGDSALYFCASSPGTTGVNTEAFFGQGTRLTVV.

V and J are TRBV18 and TRBJ2-7; weak D call: TRBD2 (5 bases). The germline CDR1 and CDR2 sequences are KGHSH and LQKENI. V was pared by 4 bases and J by 6 bases, with 10 bases between. CDR3 length: 12 amino acids. CDR3 nucleotide sequence: TGTGCCAGCTCACGACCGGGGAGCGAGCAGTACTTC. It codes for CASSRPGSEQYF.

CDR3 region: CASSTTGFPTDTQYF. The CDR3 nucleotides read TGTGCCAGCAGCACCACAGGATTCCCCACAGATACGCAGTATTTT. V is TRBV9 and J is TRBJ2-3; D is possibly TRBD1 (5 bases). Per germline, CDR1 SGDLS and CDR2 YYNGEE. The CDR3 loop spans 15 amino acids. The germline V and J ends were trimmed by 4 bases and 2 bases, with 14 bases remaining between them.

This clone has only a few counts. The chain employs TRBV4-2 and TRBJ1-3, with 10 bases that match TRBD1. The CDR3 is 15 residues long. The V gene's germline CDR1 is LGHNA and CDR2 YNFKEQ. The V segment lost 5 bases and the J segment 2 bases; nucleotides outside the gene matches: 3. DNA for the CDR3: TGTGCCAGCAGCAGGGGACAGGGGACTGGAAACACCATATATTTT. As protein: CASSRGQGTGNTIYF.

The chain carries TRBV18 and TRBJ2-1; 12 bases agree with TRBD2. With 0 bases clipped from V and 9 bases from J, the junction kept 6 bases outside the gene matches. The CDR3 has 16 amino acids. Germline assignment: CDR1 KGHSH and CDR2 LQKENI. In DNA form, the CDR3 reads TGTGCCAGCTCACCACCGCTAGCGGGAGGGCCGGGTGAGCAGTTCTTC. Protein sequence: CASSPPLAGGPGEQFF.

This clone turned up a few times. The V call is TRBV6-5, the J call TRBJ2-1; TRBD2 matches at 8 bases. In germline, CDR1 is MNHEY, CDR2 SVGAGI. The CDR3 consists of 13 residues. V was clipped by 7 bases and J by 8 bases; unmatched bases: 7. The CDR3 DNA follows: TGTGCCAGCACCGGGGGGGGGTTGGATGAGCAGTTCTTC. This translates into CASTGGGLDEQFF.

CDR3 in amino acids: CAVRQGLNTGELFF. DNA for the CDR3: TGTGCCGTGAGACAGGGCCTGAACACCGGGGAGCTGTTTTTT. This rearrangement joins TRBV10-3 to TRBJ2-2; 7 bases are a match to TRBD1. The CDR3 covers 14 residues. The J segment lost 1 base and the V segment lost 11 bases, leaving 7 bases of the junction unmatched. Germline V gene sequence: CDR1 ENHRY, CDR2 SYGVKD.

The chain has TRBV4-1 and TRBJ2-7; the match to TRBD2 covers 14 bases. The V segment lost 4 bases and the J segment 1 base; nucleotides outside the gene matches: 15. CDR1 is MGHRA, CDR2 YSYEKL, per germline. The CDR3 contains 20 residues. The CDR3 here is CASSLIRLAGGPVKSYEQYF. The CDR3 DNA is TGCGCCAGCAGCCTAATTCGACTAGCGGGAGGGCCAGTAAAGTCCTACGAGCAGTACTTC.

The rearrangement links TRBV5-4 to TRBJ1-2; 8 bases are shared with TRBD1. The CDR3 loop spans 14 amino acids. The V and J ends lost 1 base and 5 bases, in that order; junction bases with no gene match: 4. Germline V gene lookup returns CDR1 SGHNT and CDR2 YYREEE (reference sequence). The CDR3 protein is CASSLQGARYGYTF. The CDR3 nucleotides read TGTGCCAGCAGCTTGCAGGGGGCGCGGTATGGCTACACCTTC.

In this sample, this clone turned up once. The gene calls are TRBV28 and TRBJ2-7, with TRBD2 identical over 9 bases. The CDR3 is 15 residues long. Germline CDR1 reads MDHEN; CDR2 reads SYDVKM. Trimming cost V 6 bases and J 5 bases; bases outside gene matches: 11. CDR3 region: CASSPIAGVKNEQYF. The CDR3 DNA reads as TGTGCCAGCAGCCCTATAGCGGGAGTGAAGAACGAGCAGTACTTC.

This clone was observed a few times. V is TRBV9 and J is TRBJ1-4; D remains unclear. CDR3 length: 16 amino acids. V lost 0 bases and J 4 bases, leaving 13 bases between the germline ends. Germline V lookup: CDR1 SGDLS, CDR2 YYNGEE. The CDR3 DNA reads as TGTGCCAGCAGCGTAGGGGGAGGGAGCTTTAATGAAAAACTGTTTTTT. Translating gives CASSVGGGSFNEKLFF.

This clone occurred once. CDR3 nucleotides: TGTGCCAGCAGTTACGGCAGGGGTTACGAGCAGTACTTC. This translates into CASSYGRGYEQYF. The chain combines TRBV6-6 with TRBJ2-7; TRBD1 might be the D (6 bases). Trimming pared 2 bases from V and 4 bases from J, leaving 9 bases between. The germline gives CDR1 MNHNY, CDR2 SVGAGI (reference sequence). The CDR3 runs 13 residues.

This clone was seen a few times. This chain uses TRBV10-2 with TRBJ2-1, with D perhaps matching TRBD2 (6 bases). With 10 bases removed from V and 8 bases from J, the gap between germline ends came to 12 bases. The CDR3 sequence is 11 residues long. Looked up from germline, CDR1 is WSHSY and CDR2 is SAAADI. The CDR3 sequence: CAIRGGDEQFF. CDR3 nucleotides: TGCGCCATCCGAGGAGGGGATGAGCAGTTCTTC.

The chain carries TRBV25-1 and TRBJ1-1; possibly TRBD1 for D (5 bases). CDR1 is MGHDK and CDR2 is SYGVNS in the germline V gene. The ends were cut back, 0 bases at V and 4 bases at J, with 6 bases in the middle. The CDR3 extends over 13 amino acids. In DNA form, the CDR3 reads TGTGCCAGCAGTGAATATGGGGCCACTGAAGCTTTCTTT. Residues: CASSEYGATEAFF.

The chain carries TRBV5-1 and TRBJ2-1, with 7 positions matching TRBD2. V was clipped by 0 bases and J by 0 bases; unmatched bases: 3. Germline-derived CDR1 and CDR2 are SGHRS and YFSETQ. CDR3 size: 16 residues. CDR3 loop: CASSLEGGSSYNEQFF. DNA for the CDR3: TGCGCCAGCAGCTTGGAGGGCGGGAGCTCCTACAATGAGCAGTTCTTC.

The CDR3 region has the DNA TGTGCCAGCAGTTACTCTGGGGCCCCTAACTATGGCTACACCTTC. Protein sequence: CASSYSGAPNYGYTF. This sequence joins TRBV6-5 and TRBJ1-2; weak D call: TRBD1 (5 bases). V dropped 0 bases and J dropped 0 bases, with 8 bases sitting between them. The CDR3 is 15 amino acids. From germline, CDR1 is MNHEY and CDR2 SVGAGI.

The chain carries TRBV5-1 and TRBJ2-3, with 10 bases aligning to TRBD2. The V and J ends lost 4 bases and 4 bases, in that order; junction bases with no gene match: 12. Germline CDR1 and CDR2: SGHRS and YFSETQ. The CDR3 consists of 17 residues. CDR3 DNA sequence: TGCGCCAGCAGCCTTGCGAGGACTAGCGGAGCGCCAGATACGCAGTATTTT. Translation: CASSLARTSGAPDTQYF. Full variable domain (rest looked up from reference TRBV5-1 and TRBJ2-3): KAGVTQTPRYLIKTRGQQVTLSCSPISGHRSVSWYQQTPGQGLQFLFEYFSETQRNKGNFPGRFSGRQFSNSRSEMNVSTLELGDSALYLCASSLARTSGAPDTQYFGPGTRLTVL.

The chain employs TRBV29-1 and TRBJ1-1; 7 positions match TRBD1. From germline, CDR1 is SQVTM and CDR2 ANQGSEA. This CDR3 contains 13 residues. V lost 7 bases, J lost 4 bases, and 9 bases stayed unmatched. The CDR3 nucleotides are TGCAGCGGATTCCAGGGGGTCGGCACTGAAGCTTTCTTT. Its translation is CSGFQGVGTEAFF.

V and J are TRBV4-1 and TRBJ2-3; TRBD2 matches 9 bases. The ends lost 2 bases at V and 6 bases at J; junction bases unmatched: 6. CDR3 length: 15 amino acids. The germline V gene has CDR1 MGHRA and CDR2 YSYEKL. For the CDR3, the DNA is TGCGCCAGCAGCCAACTAGCGGGGACTGGGGATACGCAGTATTTT. It yields the protein CASSQLAGTGDTQYF.

V gene TRBV2 combines with J gene TRBJ2-5; 7 bases are shared with TRBD1. Trimming at V came to 6 bases and at J to 13 bases, leaving 17 bases not matched to a gene. The CDR3 covers 14 residues. CDR1 SNHLY and CDR2 FYNNEI come from the germline V gene. CDR3 coding DNA: TGTGCCAGCAGGAGGGGCACAGGGGCCCCCTCCTCGTACTTC. Amino acids: CASRRGTGAPSSYF. The variable domain in full, completed from reference TRBV2 and TRBJ2-5, reads EPEVTQTPSHQVTQMGQEVILRCVPISNHLYFYWYRQILGQKVEFLVSFYNNEISEKSEIFDDQFSVERPDGSNFTLKIRSTKLEDSAMYFCASRRGTGAPSSYFGPGTRLLVL.

The V gene is TRBV7-6, the J gene TRBJ2-7; D perhaps matches TRBD2 (6 bases). The CDR3 loop spans 14 amino acids. The V end was cut by 0 bases, the J end by 4 bases, with 10 bases between. CDR1 SGHVS and CDR2 FNYEAQ come from the germline V gene. CDR3: CASSLAGGTYEQYF. The DNA for the CDR3 is TGTGCCAGCAGCTTAGCGGGGGGTACTTACGAGCAGTACTTC.

CDR3 DNA: TGCGCCAGCAGACCCGGACAGGCGAACACCGGGGAGCTGTTTTTT. This encodes CASRPGQANTGELFF. The chain is built from TRBV5-1 and TRBJ2-2, with 7 bases that match TRBD1. V lost 5 bases, J lost 0 bases, and 4 bases stayed unmatched. This CDR3 region has 15 residues. CDR1 SGHRS and CDR2 YFSETQ come from the germline V gene.

The CDR3 loop is CASSFLATADKNYGYTF. The CDR3 DNA reads TGTGCCAGCAGCTTTCTTGCGACGGCGGATAAAAACTATGGCTACACCTTC. The chain has TRBV5-6 and TRBJ1-2; D is unclear. The CDR3 has 17 amino acids. Trimming cost V 2 bases and J 2 bases, with 19 bases left between them. Per the germline V gene, CDR1 is SGHDT and CDR2 is YYEEEE.

The chain employs TRBV7-3 and TRBJ1-2; 8 bases agree with TRBD1. The CDR3 consists of 15 residues. V shed 5 bases, J shed 5 bases, and the junction held 10 bases outside the gene matches. Looked up from germline, CDR1 is SGHTA and CDR2 is FQGTGA. DNA for the CDR3: TGTGCCAGCAGCCTAGGACAGGGAGAATCTTATGGCTACACCTTC. It encodes CASSLGQGESYGYTF.

The genes are TRBV28 and TRBJ1-2, with a tentative D call TRBD1 (5 bases). With 6 bases removed from V and 8 bases from J, the gap between germline ends came to 16 bases. Germline-derived CDR1 and CDR2 are MDHEN and SYDVKM. The CDR3 spans 13 residues. The CDR3 region has the DNA TGTGCCAGCAGGCAACCGGGGGGAGGAGGCTACACCTTC. It codes for CASRQPGGGGYTF.

The gene calls are TRBV20-1 and TRBJ2-5, with D possibly matching TRBD1 (5 bases). The CDR3 sequence is 11 residues long. Germline CDR1 reads DFQATT; CDR2 reads SNEGSKA (reference sequence). V lost 6 bases to trimming and J lost 4 bases, with 9 bases between them. This CDR3 is CSAPDRETQYF. CDR3 DNA sequence: TGCAGTGCCCCAGACAGAGAGACCCAGTACTTC.

The J gene is TRBJ1-2, the V gene TRBV7-9; D is perhaps TRBD1 (5 bases). CDR1 SEHNR and CDR2 FQNEAQ come from the germline V gene (reference sequence). The length of the CDR3 is 15 residues. V was clipped by 3 bases and J by 1 base, with 12 bases between them. CDR3 DNA: TGTGCCAGCAGCTTGGAGGGGCTGAGTAACTATGGCTACACCTTC. Residues: CASSLEGLSNYGYTF.

V usage is TRBV19 and J usage is TRBJ1-1; D not resolved. The V and J ends lost 1 base and 1 base respectively, with 10 bases between them. This CDR3 has 15 residues. Germline loops: CDR1 LNHDA, CDR2 SQIVND (reference sequence). CDR3 amino acids: CASSIVGPQNTEAFF. The CDR3 DNA follows: TGTGCCAGTAGTATAGTTGGGCCCCAGAACACTGAAGCTTTCTTT.